Shown below are 21 T cell receptor beta chains from a single sample sequenced in a study of blood T cell repertoires in COVID-19. Profiled with immunoSEQ multiplex PCR; TCRdb holds only in-frame clones, not every one. Of about 170,000 clones in the sample, just under 85% were seen once. Sample: peripheral blood. The receptors stem from a woman older than 75 with COVID-19, enrolled during active disease.

This clone was seen just once. This chain links TRBV23-1 with TRBJ2-2; the match to TRBD1 covers 7 bases. TRBV23-1 is classed as an ORF, of uncertain function. With V trimmed by 1 base and J by 5 bases, 10 bases remained unmatched. The CDR3 contains 17 residues. CDR3 protein: CASSQLMGTVGTGELFF. In DNA form, the CDR3 reads TGCGCCAGCAGTCAATTAATGGGGACAGTGGGGACCGGGGAGCTGTTTTTT.

Turning to this clone: An end of the junction differs from the germline gene, which may be a read error. The gene calls are TRBV3-1 (or the pseudogene TRBV3-2) and TRBJ2-7; TRBD2 aligns across 10 bases. CDR1 LGHDT and CDR2 YNNKEL come from the germline V gene (reference sequence). The CDR3 extends over 14 amino acids. CDR3: CASSPSVASGGPHF. CDR3 bases: TGTGCCAGCAGCCCAAGTGTCGCTAGCGGGGGACCCCACTTC.

V usage is TRBV7-8 and J usage is TRBJ2-3; D is perhaps TRBD1 (6 bases). V lost 1 base, J lost 4 bases, and 12 bases lay in between. CDR3 size: 15 residues. Germline V gene data show CDR1 as SGHVS and CDR2 as FQNEAQ. In DNA form, the CDR3 reads TGTGCCAGCAGCTTAGGGGGGCTGGGCGCAGATACGCAGTATTTT. This sequence encodes CASSLGGLGADTQYF.

The rearrangement joins TRBV10-2 to TRBJ2-3; D not resolved. There are 11 residues in the CDR3. The germline V and J ends were trimmed by 8 bases and 4 bases, with 7 bases remaining between them. The germline V gene has CDR1 WSHSY and CDR2 SAAADI. CDR3 region: CASLRADTQYF. The CDR3 bases are TGCGCCAGCCTCCGGGCAGATACGCAGTATTTT.

In this sample, this clone turned up once. The V call is TRBV7-9, the J call TRBJ1-1, with D unclear. V lost 8 bases and J 3 bases, leaving 22 bases between the germline ends. This CDR3 is 16 amino acids long. CDR1 and CDR2 from the germline V gene are SEHNR and FQNEAQ (reference sequence). The CDR3 spells CASGRSSLGGDTEAFF. For the CDR3, the DNA is TGTGCCAGCGGACGGTCCTCATTGGGAGGTGACACTGAAGCTTTCTTT.

This chain uses TRBV5-4 with TRBJ2-1, with a weak D call TRBD2 (5 bases). V was clipped by 0 bases and J by 10 bases, with 23 bases between them. From germline, CDR1 is SGHNT and CDR2 YYREEE (reference sequence). This CDR3 spans 17 amino acids. CDR3 residues: CASSLEFGASVRGEQFF. The CDR3 DNA follows: TGTGCCAGCAGCTTGGAATTCGGAGCGTCCGTCCGGGGAGAGCAGTTCTTC.

V usage is TRBV9 and J usage is TRBJ2-1, with a tentative D call TRBD1 (7 bases). V was trimmed by 3 bases and J by 5 bases, leaving 15 bases between them. The CDR3 totals 15 residues. Per the germline V gene, CDR1 is SGDLS and CDR2 is YYNGEE. As DNA, the CDR3 is TGTGCCAGCAGCGACCCCAGGGGGGTCCACAATGAGCAGTTCTTC. Translating it yields CASSDPRGVHNEQFF.

The V gene is TRBV29-1, the J gene TRBJ1-2, with D hard to call. The V gene's germline CDR1 is SQVTM and CDR2 ANQGSEA. The CDR3 length is 15 residues. V was trimmed by 3 bases and J by 0 bases, leaving 14 bases between them. The DNA of the CDR3 is TGCAGCGTTGAGCGGGGTTCCTCCGCTAACTATGGCTACACCTTC. Protein: CSVERGSSANYGYTF.

The V call is TRBV9, the J call TRBJ1-2, with TRBD1 as a possible D gene (5 bases). Germline V gene data show CDR1 as SGDLS and CDR2 as YYNGEE. Trimming shortened V by 2 bases and J by 8 bases, and 22 bases separated the two germline ends. The length of the CDR3 is 16 residues. CDR3 sequence (DNA): TGTGCCAGCAGCGTCCTGGGCAATTTAAACCCAGGGGGCTACACCTTC. It specifies CASSVLGNLNPGGYTF.

The CDR3 sequence: CASRQQETSPLHF. CDR3 DNA: TGTGCCAGCAGGCAACAGGAAACTTCACCCCTCCACTTT. The chain is built from TRBV6-5 and TRBJ1-6; D is possibly TRBD1 (5 bases). Germline CDR1 and CDR2: MNHEY and SVGAGI. The ends were cut back, 6 bases at V and 9 bases at J, with 12 bases in the middle. The CDR3 contains 13 residues.

This clone was seen a handful of times. The chain links TRBV27 to TRBJ1-2; D not certain. Looked up from germline, CDR1 is MNHEY and CDR2 is SMNVEV (reference sequence). Trimming took 2 bases from V and 2 from J, leaving 21 bases between them. The CDR3 loop spans 18 amino acids. The CDR3 region has the DNA TGTGCCAGCAGTTTAGAGGAAAATGTAGGCCCAGAAAACTATGGCTACACCTTC. It specifies CASSLEENVGPENYGYTF.

V is TRBV7-2 and J is TRBJ2-1; TRBD1 matches at 7 bases. The length of the CDR3 is 15 residues. The germline V gene has CDR1 SGHTA and CDR2 FQGNSA. Trimming at V came to 5 bases and at J to 2 bases, leaving 6 bases not matched to a gene. CDR3 sequence: CASSERGLTYNEQFF. The CDR3 DNA reads TGTGCCAGCAGCGAAAGGGGGCTGACCTACAATGAGCAGTTCTTC.

This chain joins TRBV7-2 and TRBJ2-7; 8 positions match TRBD2. Germline V CDR1 and CDR2: SGHTA, FQGNSA. This CDR3 contains 14 residues. J was trimmed by 2 bases and V by 5 bases; bases with no gene match: 5. In DNA, the CDR3 is TGTGCCAGCAGCCCGGGACTAGGCCCCTACGAGCAGTACTTC. Translated, it gives CASSPGLGPYEQYF.

The J gene is TRBJ2-7, the V gene TRBV7-3, with D possibly being TRBD1 (6 bases). Germline CDR1 reads SGHTA; CDR2 reads FQGTGA. V gave up 5 bases and J gave up 0 bases, with 11 bases separating them. The CDR3 contains 14 residues. The CDR3 spells CASSQHRDSYEQYF. CDR3 DNA sequence: TGTGCCAGCAGCCAACACAGGGACTCCTACGAGCAGTACTTC.

The CDR3 bases are TGTGCCATCAGTGTAGAGCCCGAGTTGGAAAAACTGTTTTTT. Amino acids: CAISVEPELEKLFF. V gene TRBV10-3 combines with J gene TRBJ1-4; D is ambiguous. Trimming removed 4 bases at V and 8 bases at J, with 14 bases between. CDR1 is ENHRY and CDR2 is SYGVKD in the germline V gene. This CDR3 contains 14 residues.

This sequence joins TRBV27 and TRBJ1-2; TRBD1 matches 7 bases. V dropped 5 bases and J dropped 2; count of bases not matched to a gene: 11. Germline CDR1 is MNHEY and CDR2 is SMNVEV (reference sequence). This CDR3 has 16 amino acids. This chain's CDR3 is CASSHLGQRLNYGYTF. The CDR3 DNA is TGTGCCAGCAGTCACCTGGGACAGAGGTTAAACTATGGCTACACCTTC.

This clone was found once. The V and J genes are TRBV28 and TRBJ1-1, with TRBD1 as a possible D gene (6 bases). The ends were cut back, 6 bases at V and 4 bases at J, with 9 bases in the middle. CDR1 is MDHEN, CDR2 SYDVKM, per germline. CDR3 length: 12 residues. CDR3 residues: CASRVRGTEAFF. CDR3 nucleotides: TGTGCCAGCAGGGTCAGGGGCACTGAAGCTTTCTTT.

The V and J genes are TRBV7-9 and TRBJ1-2; TRBD1 is a possible D gene (6 bases). Germline lookup yields CDR1 SEHNR and CDR2 FQNEAQ (reference sequence). The V gene lost 4 bases and the J gene lost 3 bases, with 18 bases spanning the gap. This CDR3 is 16 amino acids long. The CDR3 spells CASSSLARGQHYGYTF. The DNA of the CDR3 is TGTGCCAGCAGCTCCCTCGCGCGGGGGCAGCACTATGGCTACACCTTC.

This chain joins TRBV7-9 and TRBJ1-2; a possible D gene is TRBD1 (5 bases). The CDR3 totals 12 residues. V gave up 6 bases and J gave up 0 bases, with 5 bases separating them. Germline lookup yields CDR1 SEHNR and CDR2 FQNEAQ (reference sequence). CDR3 bases: TGTGCCAGCAGAGGGGCTAACTATGGCTACACCTTC. Its translation: CASRGANYGYTF.

The J gene is TRBJ2-3, the V gene TRBV11-2, with 13 bases identical to TRBD2. Trimming removed 0 bases from V and 6 bases from J; junction bases left unmatched: 6. This CDR3 has 17 amino acids. Germline-derived CDR1 and CDR2 are SGHAT and FQNNGV. DNA for the CDR3: TGTGCCAGCAGCTTAGAGAGGACTAGCGGGGGAGGGGATACGCAGTATTTT. It codes for CASSLERTSGGGDTQYF.

This chain uses TRBV4-2 with TRBJ2-7; 8 bases fit TRBD2. The CDR3 has 13 residues. From germline, CDR1 is LGHNA and CDR2 YNFKEQ. The junction had 4 bases not matched to a gene; V was cut back by 4 bases and J by 5 bases. CDR3 residues: CASSPGLVHEQYF. The CDR3 DNA follows: TGTGCCAGCAGCCCGGGACTAGTCCACGAGCAGTACTTC.